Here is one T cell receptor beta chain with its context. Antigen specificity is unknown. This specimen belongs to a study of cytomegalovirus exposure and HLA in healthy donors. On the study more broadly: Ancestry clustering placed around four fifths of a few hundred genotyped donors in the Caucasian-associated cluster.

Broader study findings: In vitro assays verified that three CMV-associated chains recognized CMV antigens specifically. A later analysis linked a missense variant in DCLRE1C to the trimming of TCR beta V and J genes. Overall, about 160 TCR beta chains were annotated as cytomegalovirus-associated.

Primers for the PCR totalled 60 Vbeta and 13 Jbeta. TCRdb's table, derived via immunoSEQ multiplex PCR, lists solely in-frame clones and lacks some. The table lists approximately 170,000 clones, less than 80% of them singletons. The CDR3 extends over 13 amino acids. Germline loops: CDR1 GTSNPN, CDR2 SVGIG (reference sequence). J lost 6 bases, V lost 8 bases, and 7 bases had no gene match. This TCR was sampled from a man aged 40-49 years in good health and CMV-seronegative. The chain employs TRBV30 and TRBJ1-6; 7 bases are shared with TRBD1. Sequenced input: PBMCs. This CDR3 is CAAHTGVNSPLHF. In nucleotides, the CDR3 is TGTGCCGCGCATACAGGGGTTAATTCACCCCTCCACTTT.